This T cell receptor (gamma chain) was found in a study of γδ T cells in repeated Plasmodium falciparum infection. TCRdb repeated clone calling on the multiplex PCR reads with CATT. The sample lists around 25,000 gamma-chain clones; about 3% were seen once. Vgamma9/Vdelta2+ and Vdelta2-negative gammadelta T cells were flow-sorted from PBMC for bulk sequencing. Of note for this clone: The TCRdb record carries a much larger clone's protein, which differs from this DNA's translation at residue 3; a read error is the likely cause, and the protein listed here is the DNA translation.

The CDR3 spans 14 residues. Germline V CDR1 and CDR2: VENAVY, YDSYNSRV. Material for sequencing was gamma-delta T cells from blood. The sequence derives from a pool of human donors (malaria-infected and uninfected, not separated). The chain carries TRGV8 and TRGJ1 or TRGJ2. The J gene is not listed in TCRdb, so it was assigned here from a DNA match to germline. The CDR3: CAAWDRSKYYKKLF. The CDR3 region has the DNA TGTGCCGCCTGGGATCGCTCAAAGTATTATAAGAAACTCTTT.